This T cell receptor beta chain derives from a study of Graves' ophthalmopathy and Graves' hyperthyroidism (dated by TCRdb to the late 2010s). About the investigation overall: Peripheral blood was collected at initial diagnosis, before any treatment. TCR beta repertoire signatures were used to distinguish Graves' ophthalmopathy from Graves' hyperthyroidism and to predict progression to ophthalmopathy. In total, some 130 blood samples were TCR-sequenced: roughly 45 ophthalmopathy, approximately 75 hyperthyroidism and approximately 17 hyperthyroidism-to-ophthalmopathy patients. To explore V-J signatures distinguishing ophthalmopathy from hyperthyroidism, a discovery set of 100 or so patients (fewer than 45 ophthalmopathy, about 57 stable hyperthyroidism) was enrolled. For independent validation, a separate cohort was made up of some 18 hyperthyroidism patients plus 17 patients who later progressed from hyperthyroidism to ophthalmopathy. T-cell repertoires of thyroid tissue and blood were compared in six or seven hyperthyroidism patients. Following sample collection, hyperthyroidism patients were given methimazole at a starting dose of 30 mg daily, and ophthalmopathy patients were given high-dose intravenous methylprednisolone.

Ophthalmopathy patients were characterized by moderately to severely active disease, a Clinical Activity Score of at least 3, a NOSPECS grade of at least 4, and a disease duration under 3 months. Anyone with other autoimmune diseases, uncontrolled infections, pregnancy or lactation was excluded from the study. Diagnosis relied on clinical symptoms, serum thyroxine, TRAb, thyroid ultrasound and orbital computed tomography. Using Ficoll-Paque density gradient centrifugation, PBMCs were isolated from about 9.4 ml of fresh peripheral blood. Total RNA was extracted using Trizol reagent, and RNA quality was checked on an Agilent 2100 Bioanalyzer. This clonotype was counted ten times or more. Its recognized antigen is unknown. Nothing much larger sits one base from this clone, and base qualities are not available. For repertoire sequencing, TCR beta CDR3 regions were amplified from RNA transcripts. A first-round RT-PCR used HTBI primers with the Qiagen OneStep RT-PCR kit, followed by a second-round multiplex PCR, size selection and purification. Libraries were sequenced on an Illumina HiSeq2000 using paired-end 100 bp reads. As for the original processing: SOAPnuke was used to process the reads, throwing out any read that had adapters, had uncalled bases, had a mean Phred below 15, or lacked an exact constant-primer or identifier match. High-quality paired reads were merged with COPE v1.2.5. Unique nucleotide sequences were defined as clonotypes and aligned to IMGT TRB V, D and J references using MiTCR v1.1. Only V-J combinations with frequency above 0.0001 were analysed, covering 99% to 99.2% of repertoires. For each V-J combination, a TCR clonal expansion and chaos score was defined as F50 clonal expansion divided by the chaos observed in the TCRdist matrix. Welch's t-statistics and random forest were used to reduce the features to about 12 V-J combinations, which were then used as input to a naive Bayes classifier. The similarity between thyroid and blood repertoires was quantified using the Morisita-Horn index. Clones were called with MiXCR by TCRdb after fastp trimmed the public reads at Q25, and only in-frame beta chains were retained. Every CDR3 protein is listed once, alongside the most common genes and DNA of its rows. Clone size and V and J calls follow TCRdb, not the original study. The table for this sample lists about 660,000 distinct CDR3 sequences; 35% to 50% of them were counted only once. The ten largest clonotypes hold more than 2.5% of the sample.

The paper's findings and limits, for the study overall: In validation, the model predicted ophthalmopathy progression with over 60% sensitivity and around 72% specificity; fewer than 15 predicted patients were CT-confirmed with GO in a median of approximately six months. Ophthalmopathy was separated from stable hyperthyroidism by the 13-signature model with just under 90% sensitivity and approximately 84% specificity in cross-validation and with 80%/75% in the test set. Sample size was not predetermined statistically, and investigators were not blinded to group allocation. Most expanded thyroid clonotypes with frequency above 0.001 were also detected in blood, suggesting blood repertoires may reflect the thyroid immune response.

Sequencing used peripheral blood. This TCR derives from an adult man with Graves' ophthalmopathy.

The nucleotide sequence reads as follows: TGTGCCAGTAGTATGGACAGGGGCCCCACCTACGAGCAGTACTTC. Translated, this is CASSMDRGPTYEQYF. This chain joins TRBV19 to TRBJ2-7; the junction holds 9 bases that match TRBD1. The CDR3, from cysteine to phenylalanine, totals 15 residues. The kept DNA is CDR3 alone, 45 bases in frame from the first base. Based on the germline V gene (reference sequence), the CDR1 and CDR2 sequences are LNHDA and SQIVND. The germline V end is reduced by 3 bases and the J end by 2 bases; junction bases left unmatched: 5.